This TCR beta chain was sequenced for a study of T-cell memory formation after mild COVID-19. Overall study: Clusters of TCRs were largely donor specific.

Germline CDR1 is SEHNR and CDR2 is FQNEAQ (reference sequence). The CDR3 is made up of 17 amino acids. Trimming removed 4 bases at V and 0 bases at J, with 16 bases between. From 5'RACE with constant-segment primers came TCR alpha and TCR beta cDNA libraries that carried sample barcodes and UMIs. In TCRdb, the 5' RACE reads were re-called with MiXCR into one record per CDR3 protein. The repertoire holds hundreds of thousands of distinct CDR3 sequences, with more than 15% as singletons. Sequencing was carried out using PBMCs or a T cell subset sorted from them (not recorded which). The V call is TRBV7-9, the J call TRBJ1-3; D is unclear. The clonotype comes from a man aged 18 to 29 who had mild COVID-19 (a few samples of this study predate the infection). Cell type and time point are not known. In DNA form, the CDR3 reads TGTGCCAGCAGCTCGGCCAGAGGGATTAACTCTGGAAACACCATATATTTT. It codes for CASSSARGINSGNTIYF.